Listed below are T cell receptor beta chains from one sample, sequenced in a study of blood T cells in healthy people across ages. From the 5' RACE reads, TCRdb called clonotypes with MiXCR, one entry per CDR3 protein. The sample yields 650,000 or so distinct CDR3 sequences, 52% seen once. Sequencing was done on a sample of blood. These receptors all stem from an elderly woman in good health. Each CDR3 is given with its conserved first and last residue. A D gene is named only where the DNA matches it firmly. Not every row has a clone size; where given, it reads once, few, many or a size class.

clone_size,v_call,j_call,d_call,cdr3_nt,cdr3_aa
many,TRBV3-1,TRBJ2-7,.,TGTGCCAGCAGCCAAAAGGATATCTACGAGCAGTACTTC,CASSQKDIYEQYF
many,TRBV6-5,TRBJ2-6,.,TGTGCCAGCAGCCAGCATACTAGCTCTGGGGCCAACGTCCTGACTTTC,CASSQHTSSGANVLTF
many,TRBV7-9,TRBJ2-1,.,TGTGCCAGCAGCGACTTCGGGGCGGAGAGCTCCTACAATGAGCAGTTCTTC,CASSDFGAESSYNEQFF
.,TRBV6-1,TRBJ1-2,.,TGTGCCAGCAGTTTCTTAGACGGGGACTATGGCTACACCTTC,CASSFLDGDYGYTF
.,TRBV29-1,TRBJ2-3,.,TGCAGCGTTGAAGTTGGCGCCACAGATACGCAGTATTTT,CSVEVGATDTQYF
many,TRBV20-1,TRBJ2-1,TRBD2,TGCAGTGCTAAAGGGACTAGCGGGATGATAAATGAGCAGTTCTTC,CSAKGTSGMINEQFF
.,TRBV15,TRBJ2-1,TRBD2,TGTGCCACCAGCAGCCTAGCGGACTACAATGAGCAGTTCTTC,CATSSLADYNEQFF
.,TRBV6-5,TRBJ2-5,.,TGTGCTAGCAGAATCAGTCAGACCCAGTACTTC,CASRISQTQYF
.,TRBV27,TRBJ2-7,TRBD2,TGTGCCAGCAGTTCCCGACTAGCGGGAGGGCCGACCCTCTACGAGCAGTACTTC,CASSSRLAGGPTLYEQYF
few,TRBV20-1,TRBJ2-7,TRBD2,TGCAGTGCTAGACCACCAGGGGCGGGAGGCGAGCAGTACTTC,CSARPPGAGGEQYF
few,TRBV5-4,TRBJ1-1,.,TGTGCCAGCAGCTTGGGGCCAGAAATTGAAGCTTTCTTT,CASSLGPEIEAFF
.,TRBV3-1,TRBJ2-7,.,TGTGCCAGCCAAAAGGGACACCAGGCCTACGAGCAGTACTTC,CASQKGHQAYEQYF
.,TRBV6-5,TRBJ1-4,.,TGTGCCAGCAGTTACGGGGACGGCGCTATCGAAAAACTGTTTTTT,CASSYGDGAIEKLFF
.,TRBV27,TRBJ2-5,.,TGTGCCAGCAGTTTATTTCAGGGGTTACAAGAGACCCAGTACTTC,CASSLFQGLQETQYF
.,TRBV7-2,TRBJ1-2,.,TGTGCCAGCAGCTTACCAGGCTCCTATGGCTACACCTTC,CASSLPGSYGYTF
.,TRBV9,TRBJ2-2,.,TGTGCCAGCAGCGTGTTCAGCTCGAACACCGGGGAGCTGTTTTTT,CASSVFSSNTGELFF
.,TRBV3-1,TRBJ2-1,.,TGTGCCAGCAGCCAAGATCGCGGAAAAGGGTTCTTC,CASSQDRGKGFF
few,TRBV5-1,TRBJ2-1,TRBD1,TGCGCCAGCAGCTTGGCTCCCGACAGGGAACGGCAGTTCTTC,CASSLAPDRERQFF
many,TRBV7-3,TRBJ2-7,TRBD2,TGTGCCAGCAGCGCCACCGAGACTAGCGGGATCTACGAGCAGTACTTC,CASSATETSGIYEQYF
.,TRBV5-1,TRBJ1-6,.,TGCGCCAGCGGCCAACAGGACCCGGGAGCACCCCTCCACTTT,CASGQQDPGAPLHF
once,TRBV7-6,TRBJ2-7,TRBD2,TGTGCCAGCAGCGTAGCCGCCTCGGGACTAGCGGGAAACTACGAGCAGTACTTC,CASSVAASGLAGNYEQYF
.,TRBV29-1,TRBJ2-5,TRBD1,TGCAGCGTACGGGACAGGCAAGAGACCCAGTACTTC,CSVRDRQETQYF
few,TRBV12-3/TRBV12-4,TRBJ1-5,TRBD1,TGTGCCAGCAGTTTTGGTCGTGGGACAGATCATCAGCCCCAGCATTTT,CASSFGRGTDHQPQHF
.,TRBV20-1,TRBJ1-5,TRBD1,TGCAGTGCTCTCACAGGGGTTAGCAATCAGCCCCAGCATTTT,CSALTGVSNQPQHF
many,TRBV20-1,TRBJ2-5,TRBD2,TGCAGTGCTAGGGGACTACCCCAAGAGACCCAGTACTTC,CSARGLPQETQYF
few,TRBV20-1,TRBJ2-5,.,TGCAGTGCTAGGGGGGCCACCTTAGAGACCCAGTACTTC,CSARGATLETQYF
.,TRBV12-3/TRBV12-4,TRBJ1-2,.,TGTGCCAGCAGTTCACGGATCTATGGCTACACCTTC,CASSSRIYGYTF
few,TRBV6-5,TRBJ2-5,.,TGTGCCAGCAGTTACAAAGGAGAGACCCAGTACTTC,CASSYKGETQYF
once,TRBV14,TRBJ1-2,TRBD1,TGTGCCAGCAGCCAAGCCAGGGGGCGAATTAATGGCTACACCTTC,CASSQARGRINGYTF
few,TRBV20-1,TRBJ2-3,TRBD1,TGCAGTGCCATGCAGGGGGATGGCACAGATACGCAGTATTTT,CSAMQGDGTDTQYF
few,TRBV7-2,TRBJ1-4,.,TGTGCCAGCGCCTCGGCTGGGCAGGGGAGAGGAAAACTGTTTTTT,CASASAGQGRGKLFF
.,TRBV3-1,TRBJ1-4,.,TGTGCCAGCAGCCAAGAGGCCGGGGATTACACCCTTGGGAAACTGTTTTTT,CASSQEAGDYTLGKLFF
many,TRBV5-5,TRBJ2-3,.,TGTGCCAGCAGCTCGCTGGGGGACACAGATACGCAGTATTTT,CASSSLGDTDTQYF
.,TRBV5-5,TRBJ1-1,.,TGTGCCAGCAGCCCCCAAATCCAGGGACAATCTGAAGCTTTCTTT,CASSPQIQGQSEAFF
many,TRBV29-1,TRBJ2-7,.,TGCAGCGTTGGGCGGGACGCGTCCTACGAGCAGTACTTC,CSVGRDASYEQYF
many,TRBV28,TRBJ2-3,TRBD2,TGTGCCAGTTCACTAGCGGGATTCACAGATACGCAGTATTTT,CASSLAGFTDTQYF
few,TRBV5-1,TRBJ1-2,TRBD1,TGCGCCAGCAGCTTGGATCCAGGGGGTGGCTACACCTTC,CASSLDPGGGYTF
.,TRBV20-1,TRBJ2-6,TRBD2,TGCAGTGCTCAACTAGCGGGGCTGTTGTCTGGGGCCAACGTCCTGACTTTC,CSAQLAGLLSGANVLTF
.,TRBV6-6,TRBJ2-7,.,TGTGCCAGCAGTTCGGGTGGCACTAACAATGAGCAGTACTTC,CASSSGGTNNEQYF
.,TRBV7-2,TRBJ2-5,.,TGTGCCACCACTCCTAGGCGGGGGCATGAGACCCAGTACTTC,CATTPRRGHETQYF
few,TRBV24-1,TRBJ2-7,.,TGTGCCACCAGTGCAGGGGGGGCCTACGAGCAGTACTTC,CATSAGGAYEQYF
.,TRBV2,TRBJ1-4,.,TGTGCCAGCAGTGAACAGGGGCAGCCTGGCAATGAGGATGCACTGTTTTTT,CASSEQGQPGNEDALFF
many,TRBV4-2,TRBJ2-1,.,TGTGCCAGCAGCCAAGATAGTGGTAGCGGAGCCTACAATGAGCAGTTCTTC,CASSQDSGSGAYNEQFF
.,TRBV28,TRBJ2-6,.,TGTGCCAGCAAAAAGATCTCTGGGGCCAACGTTCTGACTTTC,CASKKISGANVLTF
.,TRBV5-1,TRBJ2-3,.,TGCGCCAGCAGGGATTTGATCTCCACAGATACGCAGTATTTT,CASRDLISTDTQYF
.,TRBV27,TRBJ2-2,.,TGTGCCAGCAGTTTGAGAGGGGGAAGCGGGGAGCTGTTTTTT,CASSLRGGSGELFF
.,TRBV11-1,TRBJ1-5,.,TGTGCCAGCAGCTTAGCGGTTGTGGGTCAGCCCCAGCATTTT,CASSLAVVGQPQHF
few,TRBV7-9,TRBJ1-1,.,TGTGCCAGCAGCCCCCGCATGGGCAGAGAAGCTTTCTTT,CASSPRMGREAFF
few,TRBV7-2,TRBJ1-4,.,TGTGCCAGCAGTGGTGACACTCTTAATGAAAAACTGTTTTTT,CASSGDTLNEKLFF